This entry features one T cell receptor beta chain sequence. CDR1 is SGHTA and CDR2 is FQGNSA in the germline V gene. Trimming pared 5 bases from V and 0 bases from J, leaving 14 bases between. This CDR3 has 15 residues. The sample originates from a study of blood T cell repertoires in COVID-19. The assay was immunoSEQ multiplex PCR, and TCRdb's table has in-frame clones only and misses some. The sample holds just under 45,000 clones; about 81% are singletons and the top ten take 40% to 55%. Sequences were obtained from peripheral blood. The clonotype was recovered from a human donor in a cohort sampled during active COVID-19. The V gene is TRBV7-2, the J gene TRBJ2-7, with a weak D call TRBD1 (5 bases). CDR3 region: CASSNGARDSYEQYF. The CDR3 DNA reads TGTGCCAGCAGCAATGGGGCCAGAGACTCCTACGAGCAGTACTTC.